The source of this TCR beta chain is a study of cytomegalovirus exposure and HLA in healthy donors (dated by TCRdb to 2016 to 2017). For the study in its entirety: A later analysis indicated that the roughly 120 validation repertoires were generated on the platform also employed for the 700 or so repertoires of the first cohort. The study aimed to test whether signatures of past pathogen exposure could be identified by cataloging public T cell receptors. Along with the roughly 670-subject first cohort, a separate validation cohort of roughly 110 different subjects was used. The study combined high-throughput TCR immunosequencing, statistical association of individual TCRs with disease status, and machine learning to predict cytomegalovirus infection status.

The paper's findings and limits, for the study overall: Cytomegalovirus status was reported to be diagnosed by the classifier with high specificity and sensitivity in both the original and validation cohorts. According to the authors, the approach could potentially be generalized to other disease states and immunological phenotypes. A later analysis found that TCRs clustered in the first cohort also tended to co-occur in the approximately 120 validation repertoires, with 94% of cluster scores above 0. In vitro tests confirmed that a few of the cytomegalovirus-associated TCR beta chains recognize cytomegalovirus antigens. In the study, 150 to 200 TCR beta chains were listed as associated with cytomegalovirus. A later analysis lacked HLA typing for the validation cohort, so it scored co-occurrence in that cohort across all 110 or so repertoires. While some public TCRs were present in many individuals, most TCR sequences turned up only very rarely across donors.

Separate from the approximately 700-subject first cohort, the validation cohort of about 130 subjects was the group to which the donors belonged. A remark on this clone: The antigen it binds to is not known. Base quality data are lacking; no much larger clone is found one base away.

Libraries came from the immunoSEQ multiplex PCR assay. In the source study's methods: A statistical classification framework was developed to diagnose cytomegalovirus status using the catalog of TCR beta chain sequences. The immuneACCESS repertoire file appears here via TCRdb, limited to in-frame rearrangements. These files lack a portion of the clones; in checked studies, under half of the deficit traces to unresolved V genes, and the cause of the others is not known. The V and J calls and clone size come from that table; D and trimming were worked out from the DNA. The sample table contains over 110,000 clones; only one count was recorded for about 90% of them. The biggest ten clones account for 2.9% of the sample. Clipping removes 1 base from V and 6 bases from J, with 12 as the unmatched junction base count. Based on the germline V gene, the CDR1 and CDR2 sequences are ENHRY and SYGVKD. The CDR3 runs 17 amino acids, cysteine and phenylalanine included. The DNA shown is the 51-base CDR3, in frame from base 1.

The receptor's source is a young man in good health and CMV-seronegative. Input material: PBMCs. The rearranged chain carries TRBV10-3 and TRBJ1-1; 9 bases in the middle match TRBD1. CDR3 region: CAISELGTGKVYAEAFF. The sequenced DNA: TGTGCCATCAGTGAGTTGGGGACAGGGAAGGTGTACGCTGAAGCTTTCTTT.